Here is one T cell receptor beta chain with its context. Its antigen is unknown. The entry originates in a study of shared clonotypes between healthy human individuals. Study background: For every donor, three CD4 naive, three CD4 memory, two CD8 naive and one CD8 memory plates were used.

In the naive CD8 group, cells lacked CD45RO and were positively selected for CCR7, so terminally differentiated effector memory CD45RA+ cells were left out. Clones were read by immunoSEQ multiplex PCR, and TCRdb kept only the in-frame ones, dropping some. The sample holds 600,000 or so clones; 85% to 95% are singletons and the top ten take about 0.11%. CDR3 length equals 14 residues. Germline loops: CDR1 MGHRA, CDR2 YSYEKL. The V gene end was trimmed by 5 bases and the J gene end by 6 bases; junction bases not matched to a gene: 6. Study outcomes and limitations: Blood was the sole source, and tissue repertoires probably differ. The donor pool, a small one, limited the genetic and exposure-history diversity represented. The study generally estimated greater richness for naive than memory subsets.

V is TRBV4-1 and J is TRBJ1-4; 7 positions agree with TRBD1. Sequencing used naive CD8+ T cells sorted from blood. This clonotype originated in a woman aged 25 to 39 in good health. CDR3 region: CASSSRQGHEKLFF. CDR3 coding DNA: TGCGCCAGCAGCAGCCGACAGGGTCATGAAAAACTGTTTTTT.